Each of the 17 T cell receptor beta chains below was sequenced from the same sample in a study of T cell changes during pregnancy in multiple sclerosis. Method: immunoSEQ multiplex PCR; TCRdb's copy keeps in-frame clones and lacks some. The profile shows about 80,000 clones, 92% of them singletons. The sequences come from peripheral blood, collected before pregnancy. Receptors originate from a female donor with multiple sclerosis, enrolled in a pregnancy study.

The V gene is TRBV30, the J gene TRBJ1-6; 7 bases are a match to TRBD1. V was pared by 6 bases and J by 7 bases, with 9 bases of the junction left unmatched. CDR1 is GTSNPN, CDR2 SVGIG, per germline (reference sequence). CDR3 size: 14 residues. CDR3 nucleotides: TGTGCCTGTAATCCCGGGACAGACAATTCACCCCTCCACTTT. It specifies CACNPGTDNSPLHF. Full variable domain (missing parts from reference TRBV30 and TRBJ1-6): SQTIHQWPATLVQPVGSPLSLECTVEGTSNPNLYWYRQAAGRGLQLLFYSVGIGQISSEVPQNLSASRPQDRQFILSSKKLLLSDSGFYLCACNPGTDNSPLHFGNGTRLTVT.

V and J are TRBV18 and TRBJ1-1; no reliable D call. The CDR3 spans 14 residues. Trimming cost V 1 base and J 0 bases, with 6 bases left between them. Germline-derived CDR1 and CDR2 are KGHSH and LQKENI. The chain's CDR3 is CASSPLPMNTEAFF. The CDR3 nucleotides are TGTGCCAGCTCACCACTTCCCATGAACACTGAAGCTTTCTTT. Filled out from reference TRBV18 and TRBJ1-1, the complete variable domain reads NAGVMQNPRHLVRRRGQEARLRCSPMKGHSHVYWYRQLPEEGLKFMVYLQKENIIDESGMPKERFSAEFPKEGPSILRIQQVVRGDSAAYFCASSPLPMNTEAFFGQGTRLTVV.

A remark on this clone: One end of the junction is discordant with germline, which a read error may explain. This chain links TRBV7-7 with TRBJ2-3, with 7 bases identical to TRBD2. Germline V gene data show CDR1 as SSHAT and CDR2 as FNYEAQ (reference sequence). This CDR3 spans 14 amino acids. CDR3 amino acids: CASSPGLGEDTQYF. The DNA of the CDR3 is TGTGCTAGCAGCCCCGGACTAGGCGAAGATACGCAGTATTTT. The variable domain in full, with the rest retrieved from reference TRBV7-7 and TRBJ2-3, is GAGVSQSPRYKVTKRGQDVTLRCDPISSHATLYWYQQALGQGPEFLTYFNYEAQPDKSGLPSDRFSAERPEGSISTLTIQRTEQRDSAMYRCASSPGLGEDTQYFGPGTRLTVL.

The CDR3, as DNA: TGCGCCAGCAGCCAGGGGACAGGGGTTTTACAGGTAGGTCAGCCCCAGCATTTT. Protein product: CASSQGTGVLQVGQPQHF. The chain has TRBV4-1 and TRBJ1-5, with 10 bases aligning to TRBD1. Germline trimming cut 3 bases from V and 6 bases from J; bases unmatched to any gene: 14. The germline V gene encodes CDR1 MGHRA and CDR2 YSYEKL. The CDR3 loop spans 18 amino acids.

J is TRBJ1-2 and V is TRBV5-6; the match to TRBD1 covers 10 bases. The ends lost 0 bases at V and 8 bases at J; junction bases unmatched: 4. CDR1 is SGHDT, CDR2 YYEEEE, per germline. The CDR3 loop spans 14 amino acids. The CDR3 region is CASSLGQGARGYTF. The CDR3 nucleotides read TGTGCCAGCAGCTTGGGACAGGGGGCGCGGGGCTACACCTTC.

The chain joins TRBV5-4 to TRBJ1-4, with a tentative D call TRBD1 (6 bases). This CDR3 region has 14 residues. Trimming took 4 bases from V and 2 from J, leaving 9 bases between them. Germline CDR1 is SGHNT and CDR2 is YYREEE (reference sequence). CDR3 in amino acids: CASSRQGTNEKLFF. The CDR3 region has the DNA TGTGCCAGCAGCCGGCAGGGGACTAATGAAAAACTGTTTTTT.

The chain employs TRBV9 and TRBJ2-7; 9 bases fit TRBD1. Germline assignment: CDR1 SGDLS and CDR2 YYNGEE. The CDR3 is 17 residues long. The V and J ends lost 4 bases and 3 bases, in that order; junction bases with no gene match: 14. The CDR3 region has the DNA TGTGCCAGCAGCCATAGGAGAGGGGGACAGGGCAACTACGAGCAGTACTTC. It encodes CASSHRRGGQGNYEQYF.

This clone is a singleton in its sample. This chain joins TRBV4-1 and TRBJ1-1; 8 bases line up with TRBD1. V was pared by 4 bases and J by 2 bases, with 12 bases of the junction left unmatched. Germline CDR1 MGHRA, CDR2 YSYEKL. The CDR3 runs 17 residues. The CDR3 here is CASSRADRGIGNTEAFF. CDR3 DNA sequence: TGCGCCAGCAGCCGAGCCGACAGGGGAATAGGAAACACTGAAGCTTTCTTT.

The chain recombines TRBV29-1 with TRBJ1-1, with 9 bases identical to TRBD1. Germline-derived CDR1 and CDR2 are SQVTM and ANQGSEA. The CDR3 has 14 residues. V shed 7 bases, J shed 7 bases, and the junction held 13 bases outside the gene matches. CDR3 loop: CSANPGQGRGEAFF. CDR3 coding DNA: TGCAGCGCTAACCCTGGACAGGGGCGAGGTGAAGCTTTCTTT.

This clone was recorded once. The rearrangement links TRBV15 to TRBJ2-1; tentatively, D is TRBD2 (5 bases). Trimming removed 2 bases from V and 8 bases from J, with 13 bases in between. Per the germline V gene, CDR1 is LNHNV and CDR2 is YYDKDF (reference sequence). CDR3 length equals 14 residues. In DNA, the CDR3 is TGTGCCACCAGCAGAAGCGGTGATAGAGATGAGCAGTTCTTC. This codes for CATSRSGDRDEQFF. The full variable domain, with the rest looked up from reference TRBV15 and TRBJ2-1, is DAMVIQNPRYQVTQFGKPVTLSCSQTLNHNVMYWYQQKSSQAPKLLFHYYDKDFNNEADTPDNFQSRRPNTSFCFLDIRSPGLGDTAMYLCATSRSGDRDEQFFGPGTRLTVL.

V and J are TRBV5-1 and TRBJ2-7; tentatively, D is TRBD1 (6 bases). The CDR3 consists of 14 residues. V gave up 4 bases and J gave up 6 bases, with 17 bases separating them. From germline, CDR1 is SGHRS and CDR2 YFSETQ. Written as DNA, the CDR3 is TGCGCCAGCAGCCCGGGGCCAACAGGGTCCGAGCAGTACTTC. Its translation: CASSPGPTGSEQYF.

The rearrangement links TRBV6-5 to TRBJ1-2, with D maybe TRBD1 (5 bases). V was trimmed by 6 bases and J by 4 bases, leaving 9 bases between them. This CDR3 spans 12 amino acids. Looked up from germline, CDR1 is MNHEY and CDR2 is SVGAGI. The CDR3 coding sequence is TGTGCCAGCAGACAGGCCATCTATGGCTACACCTTC. As protein: CASRQAIYGYTF.

The V and J genes are TRBV18 and TRBJ2-7; the match to TRBD1 covers 7 bases. The CDR3 is 13 amino acids. Germline lookup yields CDR1 KGHSH and CDR2 LQKENI. Trimming took 5 bases from V and 1 from J; bases not matched to a gene: 2. CDR3 amino acids: CASSGGQSYEQYF. CDR3 nucleotides: TGTGCCAGCTCAGGGGGACAGTCCTACGAGCAGTACTTC.

The chain carries TRBV6-4 and TRBJ1-6; D remains ambiguous. V lost 9 bases, J lost 9 bases, and 18 bases lay in between. CDR3 size: 14 residues. Germline assignment: CDR1 MRHNA and CDR2 SNTAGT. The CDR3 loop reads CASLTSESVSPLHF. The CDR3 nucleotides read TGTGCCAGTCTGACTTCAGAAAGTGTTTCACCCCTCCACTTT.

The rearrangement uses TRBV7-3 and TRBJ1-3; D perhaps matches TRBD1 (6 bases). CDR3 length equals 16 residues. V gave up 3 bases and J gave up 4 bases, with 16 bases separating them. Germline CDR1 is SGHTA and CDR2 is FQGTGA. The CDR3 coding sequence is TGTGCCAGCAGCTTTGGCAGGGGAATGGAAGGAAACACCATATATTTT. It encodes CASSFGRGMEGNTIYF.

The rearrangement joins TRBV5-8 to TRBJ2-1; 7 nucleotides align to TRBD1. Germline CDR1 reads SGHTS; CDR2 reads YDEGEE. The CDR3 sequence is 12 residues long. After removal of 7 bases from V and 10 bases from J, the junction contained 8 bases not matched to a gene. The CDR3, as DNA: TGTGCCAGCGAGAGACAGGGAAACGAGCAGTTCTTC. This sequence encodes CASERQGNEQFF. Together with reference TRBV5-8 and TRBJ2-1, the CDR3 gives the full variable domain: EAGVTQSPTHLIKTRGQQATLRCSPISGHTSVYWYQQALGLGLQFLLWYDEGEERNRGNFPPRFSGRQFPNYSSELNVNALELEDSALYLCASERQGNEQFFGPGTRLTVL.

The chain couples TRBV5-1 to TRBJ1-2; 10 positions agree with TRBD1. CDR1 is SGHRS and CDR2 is YFSETQ in the germline V gene. The CDR3 is 13 amino acids. The V gene end was trimmed by 4 bases and the J gene end by 8 bases; junction bases not matched to a gene: 5. The DNA of the CDR3 is TGCGCCAGCAGCCTGGGACAGGGGTTAGGCTACACCTTC. This translates into CASSLGQGLGYTF.